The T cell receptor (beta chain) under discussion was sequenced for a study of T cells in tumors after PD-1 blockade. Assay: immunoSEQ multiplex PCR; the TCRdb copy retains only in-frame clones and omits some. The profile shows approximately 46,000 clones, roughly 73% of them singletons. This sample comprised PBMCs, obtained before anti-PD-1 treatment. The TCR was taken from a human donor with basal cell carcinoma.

The CDR3 DNA reads as TGTGCCAGCAGTGACACTAGCACAGATACGCAGTATTTT. Translation gives CASSDTSTDTQYF. The chain employs TRBV28 and TRBJ2-3, with D unclear. V gave up 5 bases and J gave up 0 bases, with 6 bases separating them. The V gene's germline CDR1 is MDHEN and CDR2 SYDVKM. This CDR3 contains 13 residues.